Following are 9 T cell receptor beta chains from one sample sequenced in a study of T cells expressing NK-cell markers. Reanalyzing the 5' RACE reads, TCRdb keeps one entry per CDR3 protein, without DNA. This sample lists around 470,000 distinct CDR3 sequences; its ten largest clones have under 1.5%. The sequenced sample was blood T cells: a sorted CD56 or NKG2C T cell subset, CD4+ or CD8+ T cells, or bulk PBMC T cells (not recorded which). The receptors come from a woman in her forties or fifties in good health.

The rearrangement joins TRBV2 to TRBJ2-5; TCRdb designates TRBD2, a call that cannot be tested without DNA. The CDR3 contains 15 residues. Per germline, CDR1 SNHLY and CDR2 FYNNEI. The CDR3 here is CASRDTHTRLADQYF.

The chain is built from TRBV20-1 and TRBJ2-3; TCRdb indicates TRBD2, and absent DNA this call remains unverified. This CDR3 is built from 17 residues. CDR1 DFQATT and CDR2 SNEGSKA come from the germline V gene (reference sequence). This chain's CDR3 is CSARDAGLAGGSDTQYF.

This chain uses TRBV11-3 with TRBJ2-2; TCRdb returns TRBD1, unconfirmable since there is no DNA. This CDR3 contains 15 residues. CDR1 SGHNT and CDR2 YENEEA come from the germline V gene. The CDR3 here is CASTGQGANTGELFF.

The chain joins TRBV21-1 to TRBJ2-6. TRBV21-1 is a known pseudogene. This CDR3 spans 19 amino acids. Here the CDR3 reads CASRLEGRDEVGGANVLTF.

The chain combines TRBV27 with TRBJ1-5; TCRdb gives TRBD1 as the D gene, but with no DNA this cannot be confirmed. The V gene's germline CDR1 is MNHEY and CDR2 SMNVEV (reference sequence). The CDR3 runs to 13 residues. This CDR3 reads CAGLRGRNQPQHF.

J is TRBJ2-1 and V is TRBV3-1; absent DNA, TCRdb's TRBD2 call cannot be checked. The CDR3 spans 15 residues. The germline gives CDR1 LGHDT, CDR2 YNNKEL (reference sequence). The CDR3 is CASSDRDSPYNEQFF.

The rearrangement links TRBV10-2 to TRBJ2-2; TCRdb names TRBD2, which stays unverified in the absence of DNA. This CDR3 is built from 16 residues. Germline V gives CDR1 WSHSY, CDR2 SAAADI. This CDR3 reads CASSYRTFGTTGELFF.

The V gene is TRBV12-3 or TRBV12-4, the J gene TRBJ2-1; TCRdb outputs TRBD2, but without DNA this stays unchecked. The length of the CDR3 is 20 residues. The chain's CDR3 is CASSSRGASGRISSYNEQFF.

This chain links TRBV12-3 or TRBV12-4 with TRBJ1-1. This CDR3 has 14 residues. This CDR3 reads CASSTSLRNTEAFF.